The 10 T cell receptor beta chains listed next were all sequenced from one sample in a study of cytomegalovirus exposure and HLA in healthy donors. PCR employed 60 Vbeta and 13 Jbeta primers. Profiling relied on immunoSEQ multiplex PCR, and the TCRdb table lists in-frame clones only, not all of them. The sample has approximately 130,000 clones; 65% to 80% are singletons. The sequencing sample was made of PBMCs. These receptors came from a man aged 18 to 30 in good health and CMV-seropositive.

CDR3 loop: CASRPPRGDTQYF. CDR3 bases: TGTGCCAGCAGGCCGCCCAGGGGAGATACGCAGTATTTT. The V and J genes are TRBV6-1 and TRBJ2-3; D may be TRBD1 (6 bases). V was cut by 6 bases and J by 5 bases, with 12 bases left in between. CDR1 and CDR2 from the germline V gene are MNHNS and SASEGT. The CDR3 loop spans 13 amino acids.

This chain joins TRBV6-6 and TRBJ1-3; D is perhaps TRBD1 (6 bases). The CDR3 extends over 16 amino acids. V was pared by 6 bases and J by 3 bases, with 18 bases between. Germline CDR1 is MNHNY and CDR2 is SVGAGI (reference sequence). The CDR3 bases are TGTGCCAGCAGCATACGCAGGGGCTCGGATGGAAACACCATATATTTT. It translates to CASSIRRGSDGNTIYF.

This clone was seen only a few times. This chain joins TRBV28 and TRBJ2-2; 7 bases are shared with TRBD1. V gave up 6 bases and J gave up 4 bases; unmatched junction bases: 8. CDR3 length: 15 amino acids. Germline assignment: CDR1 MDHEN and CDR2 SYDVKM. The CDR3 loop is CASRQGQPSTGELFF. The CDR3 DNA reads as TGTGCCAGCAGGCAGGGACAGCCATCCACCGGGGAGCTGTTTTTT.

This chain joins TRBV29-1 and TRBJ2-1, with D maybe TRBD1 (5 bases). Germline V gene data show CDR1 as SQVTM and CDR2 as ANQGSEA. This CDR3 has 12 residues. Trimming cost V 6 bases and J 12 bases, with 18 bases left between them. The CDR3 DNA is TGCAGCGTATCGAGTCAGGGCACCAGGCAGTTCTTC. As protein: CSVSSQGTRQFF.

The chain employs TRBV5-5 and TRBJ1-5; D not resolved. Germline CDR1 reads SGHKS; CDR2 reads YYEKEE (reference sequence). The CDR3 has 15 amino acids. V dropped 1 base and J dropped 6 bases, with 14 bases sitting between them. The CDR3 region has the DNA TGTGCCAGCAGCTTGATTGGGAGCGGTCGTCAGCCCCAGCATTTT. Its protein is CASSLIGSGRQPQHF.

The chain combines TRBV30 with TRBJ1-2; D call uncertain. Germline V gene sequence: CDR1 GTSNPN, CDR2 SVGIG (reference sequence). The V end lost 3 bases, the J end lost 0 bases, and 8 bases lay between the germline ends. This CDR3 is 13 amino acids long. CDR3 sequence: CAWRVGPNYGYTF. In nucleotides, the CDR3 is TGTGCCTGGAGGGTGGGCCCTAACTATGGCTACACCTTC.

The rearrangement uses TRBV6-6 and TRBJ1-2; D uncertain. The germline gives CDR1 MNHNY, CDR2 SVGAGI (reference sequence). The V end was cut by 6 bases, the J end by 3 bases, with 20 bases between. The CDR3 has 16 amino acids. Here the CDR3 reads CASSPRLGSMDYGYTF. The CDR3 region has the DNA TGTGCCAGCAGCCCCCGGCTGGGGAGTATGGACTATGGCTACACCTTC.

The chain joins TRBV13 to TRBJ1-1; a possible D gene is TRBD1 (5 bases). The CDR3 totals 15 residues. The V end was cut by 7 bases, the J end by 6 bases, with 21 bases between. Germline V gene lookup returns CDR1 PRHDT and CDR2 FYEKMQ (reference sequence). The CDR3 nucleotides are TGTGCCAGCACCCGCGGGGCAGCCCTCGGTCCTGAAGCTTTCTTT. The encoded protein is CASTRGAALGPEAFF.

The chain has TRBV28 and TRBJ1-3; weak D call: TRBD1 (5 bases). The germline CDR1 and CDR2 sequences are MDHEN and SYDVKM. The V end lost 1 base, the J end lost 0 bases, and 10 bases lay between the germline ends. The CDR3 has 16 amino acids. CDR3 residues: CASSLYPGISGNTIYF. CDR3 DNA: TGTGCCAGCAGTTTATATCCAGGGATCTCTGGAAACACCATATATTTT.

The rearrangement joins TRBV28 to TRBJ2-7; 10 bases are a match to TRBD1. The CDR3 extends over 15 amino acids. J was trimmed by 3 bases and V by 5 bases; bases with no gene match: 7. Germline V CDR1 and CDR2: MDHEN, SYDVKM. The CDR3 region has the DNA TGTGCCAGCAGTCTTGGGACAGGGGAGTTCTACGAGCAGTACTTC. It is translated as CASSLGTGEFYEQYF.